The source of this T cell receptor beta chain is a study of neurological immune-mediated disorders. Documented time point: longitudinal time-point 1 (baseline). The unsorted libraries were made from 2 million PBMCs kept at -80 C. From the 5' RACE reads, TCRdb called clonotypes with MiXCR, one entry per CDR3 protein. The table includes tens of thousands of distinct CDR3 sequences, 9.5% to 13% detected once. This clonotype was observed at least ten times. Germline V gene sequence: CDR1 DFQATT, CDR2 SNEGSKA (reference sequence). With 1 base clipped from V and 7 bases from J, the junction kept 9 bases outside the gene matches. This CDR3 has 15 residues.

The TCR originated in a man in his thirties or forties in good health. V gene TRBV20-1 combines with J gene TRBJ2-1; 8 bases line up with TRBD2. The sequencing input was PBMCs. The DNA of the CDR3 is TGCAGTGCTAGAGTTGGAGCGGGAGTTGGGAATGAGCAGTTCTTC. Translating it yields CSARVGAGVGNEQFF.